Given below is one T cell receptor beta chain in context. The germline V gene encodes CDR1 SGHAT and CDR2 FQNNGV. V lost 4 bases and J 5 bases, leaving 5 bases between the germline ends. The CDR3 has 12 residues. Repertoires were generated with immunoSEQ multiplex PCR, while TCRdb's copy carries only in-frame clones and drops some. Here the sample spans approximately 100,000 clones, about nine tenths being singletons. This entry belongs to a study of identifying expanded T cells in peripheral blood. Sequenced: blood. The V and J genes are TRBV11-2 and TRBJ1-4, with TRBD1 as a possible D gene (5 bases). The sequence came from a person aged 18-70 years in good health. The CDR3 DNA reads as TGTGCCAGCAGCTGGGGCAATGAAAAACTGTTTTTT. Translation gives CASSWGNEKLFF.